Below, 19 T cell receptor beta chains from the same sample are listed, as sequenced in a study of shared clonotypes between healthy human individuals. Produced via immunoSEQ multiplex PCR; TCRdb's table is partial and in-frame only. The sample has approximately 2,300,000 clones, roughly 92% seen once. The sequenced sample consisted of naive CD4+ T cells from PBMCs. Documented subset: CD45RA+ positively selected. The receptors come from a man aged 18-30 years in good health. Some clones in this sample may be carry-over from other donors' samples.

DNA for the CDR3: TGCGCCAGCAGCTTGGTCTGGGACAGGAGCTCCTACGAGCAGTACTTC. It yields the protein CASSLVWDRSSYEQYF. This chain connects TRBV5-1 to TRBJ2-7; 8 bases map to TRBD1. From germline, CDR1 is SGHRS and CDR2 YFSETQ. V dropped 0 bases and J dropped 0; count of bases not matched to a gene: 5. The CDR3 runs to 16 residues.

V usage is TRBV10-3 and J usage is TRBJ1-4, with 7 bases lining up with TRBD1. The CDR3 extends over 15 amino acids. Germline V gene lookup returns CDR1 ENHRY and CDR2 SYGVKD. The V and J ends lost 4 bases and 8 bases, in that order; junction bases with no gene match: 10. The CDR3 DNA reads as TGTGCCATCAGTGCTTACAGGGGTGTGAAAGAAAAACTGTTTTTT. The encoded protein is CAISAYRGVKEKLFF.

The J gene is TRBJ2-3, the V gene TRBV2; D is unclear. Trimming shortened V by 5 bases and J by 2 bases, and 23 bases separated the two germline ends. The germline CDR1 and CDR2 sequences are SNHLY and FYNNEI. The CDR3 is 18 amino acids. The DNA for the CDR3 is TGTGCCAGCAGTCCCCGGCTTACCGTTTGGGATATCACAGATACGCAGTATTTT. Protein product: CASSPRLTVWDITDTQYF. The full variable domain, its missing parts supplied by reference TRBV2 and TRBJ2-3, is EPEVTQTPSHQVTQMGQEVILRCVPISNHLYFYWYRQILGQKVEFLVSFYNNEISEKSEIFDDQFSVERPDGSNFTLKIRSTKLEDSAMYFCASSPRLTVWDITDTQYFGPGTRLTVL.

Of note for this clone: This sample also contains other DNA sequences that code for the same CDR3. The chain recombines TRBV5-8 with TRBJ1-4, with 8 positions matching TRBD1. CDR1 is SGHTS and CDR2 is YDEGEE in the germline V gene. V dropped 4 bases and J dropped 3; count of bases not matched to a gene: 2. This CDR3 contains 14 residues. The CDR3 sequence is CASSPQGANEKLFF. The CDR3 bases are TGTGCCAGCAGCCCACAGGGGGCTAATGAAAAACTGTTTTTT.

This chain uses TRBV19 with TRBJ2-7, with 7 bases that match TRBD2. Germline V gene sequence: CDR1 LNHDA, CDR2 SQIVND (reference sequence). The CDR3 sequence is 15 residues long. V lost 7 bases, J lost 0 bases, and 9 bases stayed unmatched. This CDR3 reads CASKESGAPSYEQYF. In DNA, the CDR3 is TGTGCCAGTAAAGAGAGCGGGGCCCCCTCCTACGAGCAGTACTTC.

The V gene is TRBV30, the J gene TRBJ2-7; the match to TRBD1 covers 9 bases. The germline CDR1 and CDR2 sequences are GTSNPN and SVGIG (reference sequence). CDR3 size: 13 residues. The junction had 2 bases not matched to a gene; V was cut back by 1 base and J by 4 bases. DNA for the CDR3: TGTGCCTGGAGTGGCGGGACAGGGTACGAGCAGTACTTC. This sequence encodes CAWSGGTGYEQYF.

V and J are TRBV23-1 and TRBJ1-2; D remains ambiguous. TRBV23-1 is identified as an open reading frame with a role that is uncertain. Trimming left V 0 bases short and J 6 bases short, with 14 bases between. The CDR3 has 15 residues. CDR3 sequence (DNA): TGCGCCAGCAGTCAATCGAGGTGGGCTGAGAATGGCTACACCTTC. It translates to CASSQSRWAENGYTF.

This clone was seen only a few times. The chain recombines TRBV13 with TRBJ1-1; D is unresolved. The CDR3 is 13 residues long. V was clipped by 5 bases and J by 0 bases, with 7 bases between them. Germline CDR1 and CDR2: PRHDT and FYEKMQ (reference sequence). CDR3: CASSLRMNTEAFF. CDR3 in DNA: TGTGCCAGCAGCCTTCGAATGAACACTGAAGCTTTCTTT.

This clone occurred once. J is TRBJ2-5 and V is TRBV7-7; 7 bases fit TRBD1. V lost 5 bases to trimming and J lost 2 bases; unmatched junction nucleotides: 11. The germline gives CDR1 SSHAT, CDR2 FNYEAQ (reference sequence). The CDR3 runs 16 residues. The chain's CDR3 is CASSSATGRYQETQYF. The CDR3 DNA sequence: TGTGCCAGCAGCAGCGCGACAGGGAGATATCAAGAGACCCAGTACTTC.

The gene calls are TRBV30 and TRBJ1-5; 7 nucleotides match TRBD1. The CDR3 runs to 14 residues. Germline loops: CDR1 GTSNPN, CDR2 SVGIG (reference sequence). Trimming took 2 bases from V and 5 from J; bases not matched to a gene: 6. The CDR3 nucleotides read TGTGCCTGGAGTCTAGGGGGCGCCGATCAGCCCCAGCATTTT. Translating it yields CAWSLGGADQPQHF.

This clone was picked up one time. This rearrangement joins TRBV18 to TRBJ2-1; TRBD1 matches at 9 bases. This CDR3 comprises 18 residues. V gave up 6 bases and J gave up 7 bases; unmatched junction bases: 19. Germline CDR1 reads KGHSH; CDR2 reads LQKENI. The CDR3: CASSQAQDRGVLVNEQFF. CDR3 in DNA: TGTGCCAGCTCCCAAGCTCAGGACAGGGGTGTACTTGTGAATGAGCAGTTCTTC.

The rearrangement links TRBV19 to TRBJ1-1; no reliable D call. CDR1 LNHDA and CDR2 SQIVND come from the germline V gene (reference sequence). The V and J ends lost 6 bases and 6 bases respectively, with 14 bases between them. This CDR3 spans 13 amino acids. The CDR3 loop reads CASSSGARSEAFF. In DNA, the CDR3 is TGTGCCAGTAGCAGCGGAGCCCGGTCTGAAGCTTTCTTT.

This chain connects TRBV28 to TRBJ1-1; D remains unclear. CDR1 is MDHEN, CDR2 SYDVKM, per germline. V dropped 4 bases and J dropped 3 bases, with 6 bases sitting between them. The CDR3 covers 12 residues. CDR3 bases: TGTGCCAGCAGTTGGGTCGACACTGAAGCTTTCTTT. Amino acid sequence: CASSWVDTEAFF.

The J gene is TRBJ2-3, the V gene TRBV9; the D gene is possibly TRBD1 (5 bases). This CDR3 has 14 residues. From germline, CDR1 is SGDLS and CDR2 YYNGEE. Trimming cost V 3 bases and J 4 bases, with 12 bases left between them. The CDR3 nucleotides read TGTGCCAGCAGCGGGACAAGCCAGGCAGATACGCAGTATTTT. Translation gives CASSGTSQADTQYF.

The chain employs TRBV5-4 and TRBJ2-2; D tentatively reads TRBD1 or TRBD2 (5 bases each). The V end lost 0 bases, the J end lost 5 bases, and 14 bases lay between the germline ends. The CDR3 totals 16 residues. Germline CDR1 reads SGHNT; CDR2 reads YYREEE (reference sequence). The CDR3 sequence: CASSLGGAQSTGELFF. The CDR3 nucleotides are TGTGCCAGCAGCTTGGGAGGGGCACAGTCAACCGGGGAGCTGTTTTTT.

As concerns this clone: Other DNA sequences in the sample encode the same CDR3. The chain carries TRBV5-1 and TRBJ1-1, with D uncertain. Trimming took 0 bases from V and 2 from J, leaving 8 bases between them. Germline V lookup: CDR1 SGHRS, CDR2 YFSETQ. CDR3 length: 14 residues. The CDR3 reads CASSLDSVNTEAFF. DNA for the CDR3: TGCGCCAGCAGCTTGGATTCGGTAAACACTGAAGCTTTCTTT.

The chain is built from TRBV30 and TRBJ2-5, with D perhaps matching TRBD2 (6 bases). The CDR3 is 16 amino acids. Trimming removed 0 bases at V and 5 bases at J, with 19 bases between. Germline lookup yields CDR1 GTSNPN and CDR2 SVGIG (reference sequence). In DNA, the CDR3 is TGTGCCTGGAGTGTACATACTAGCACTAATGGGGAGACCCAGTACTTC. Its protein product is CAWSVHTSTNGETQYF.

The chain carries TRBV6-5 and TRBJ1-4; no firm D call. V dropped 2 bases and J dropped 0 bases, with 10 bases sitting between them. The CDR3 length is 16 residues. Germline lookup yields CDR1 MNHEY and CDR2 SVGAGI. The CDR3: CASSYNPPTTNEKLFF. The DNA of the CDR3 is TGTGCCAGCAGTTACAACCCCCCCACAACTAATGAAAAACTGTTTTTT.

DNA of the CDR3: TGTGCCAGCAGCTTAGGGTCAGCGGGATGGGGTGAGCAGTTCTTC. Translation: CASSLGSAGWGEQFF. The genes are TRBV11-3 and TRBJ2-1; 7 bases align to TRBD2. The germline gives CDR1 SGHNT, CDR2 YENEEA. The CDR3 runs 15 residues. V lost 1 base and J lost 9; bases outside the gene matches: 9.